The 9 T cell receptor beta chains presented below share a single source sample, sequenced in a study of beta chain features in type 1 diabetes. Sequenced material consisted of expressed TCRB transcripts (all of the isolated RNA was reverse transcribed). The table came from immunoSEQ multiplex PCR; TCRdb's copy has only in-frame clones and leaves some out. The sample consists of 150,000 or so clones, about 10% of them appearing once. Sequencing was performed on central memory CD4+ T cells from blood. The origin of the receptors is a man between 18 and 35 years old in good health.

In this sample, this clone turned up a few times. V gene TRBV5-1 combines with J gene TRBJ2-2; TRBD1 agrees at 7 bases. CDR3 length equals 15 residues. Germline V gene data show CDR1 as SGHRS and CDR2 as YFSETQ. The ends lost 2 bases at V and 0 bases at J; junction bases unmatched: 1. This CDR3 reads CASSFGTANTGELFF. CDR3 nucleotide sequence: TGCGCCAGCAGCTTCGGGACAGCGAACACCGGGGAGCTGTTTTTT.

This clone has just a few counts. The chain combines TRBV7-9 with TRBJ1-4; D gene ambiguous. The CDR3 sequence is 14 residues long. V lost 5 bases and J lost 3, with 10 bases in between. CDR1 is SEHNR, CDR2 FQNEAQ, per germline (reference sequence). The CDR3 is CASSKERANEKLFF. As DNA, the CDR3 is TGTGCCAGCAGCAAAGAGCGGGCTAATGAAAAACTGTTTTTT. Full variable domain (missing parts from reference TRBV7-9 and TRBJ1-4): DTGVSQNPRHKITKRGQNVTFRCDPISEHNRLYWYRQTLGQGPEFLTYFQNEAQLEKSRLLSDRFSAERPKGSFSTLEIQRTEQGDSAMYLCASSKERANEKLFFGSGTQLSVL.

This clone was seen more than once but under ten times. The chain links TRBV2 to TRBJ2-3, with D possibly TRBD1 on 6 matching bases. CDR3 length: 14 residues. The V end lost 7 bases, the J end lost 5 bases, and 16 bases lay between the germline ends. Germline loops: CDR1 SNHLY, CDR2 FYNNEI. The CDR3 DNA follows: TGTGCCAGCAAACCCCGACAGGTAGTAGATACGCAGTATTTT. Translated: CASKPRQVVDTQYF.

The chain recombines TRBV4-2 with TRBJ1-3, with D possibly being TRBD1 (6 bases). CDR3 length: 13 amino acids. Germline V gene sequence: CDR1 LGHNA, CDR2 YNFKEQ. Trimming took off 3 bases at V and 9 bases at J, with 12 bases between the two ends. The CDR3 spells CASSQGEGGTIYF. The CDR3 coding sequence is TGTGCCAGCAGCCAGGGGGAGGGGGGCACCATATATTTT.

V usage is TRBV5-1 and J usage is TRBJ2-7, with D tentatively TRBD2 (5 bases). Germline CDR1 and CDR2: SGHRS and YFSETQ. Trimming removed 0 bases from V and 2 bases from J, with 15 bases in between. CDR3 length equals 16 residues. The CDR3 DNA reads TGCGCCAGCAGCTTGGAATCGGCGGTCGGGGCCTACGAGCAGTACTTC. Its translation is CASSLESAVGAYEQYF.

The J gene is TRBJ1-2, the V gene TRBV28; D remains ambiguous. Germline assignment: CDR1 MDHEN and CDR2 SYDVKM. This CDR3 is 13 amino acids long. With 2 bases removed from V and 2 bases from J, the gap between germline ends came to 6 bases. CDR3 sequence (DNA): TGTGCCAGCAGTTTAACCGCGAACTATGGCTACACCTTC. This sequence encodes CASSLTANYGYTF.

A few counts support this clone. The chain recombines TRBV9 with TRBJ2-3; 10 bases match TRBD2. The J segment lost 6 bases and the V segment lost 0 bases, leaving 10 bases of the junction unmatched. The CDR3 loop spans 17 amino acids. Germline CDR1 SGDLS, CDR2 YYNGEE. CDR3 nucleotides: TGTGCCAGCAGCGTAGCCCCAGCGGGGGGGGATAAGGATACGCAGTATTTT. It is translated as CASSVAPAGGDKDTQYF.

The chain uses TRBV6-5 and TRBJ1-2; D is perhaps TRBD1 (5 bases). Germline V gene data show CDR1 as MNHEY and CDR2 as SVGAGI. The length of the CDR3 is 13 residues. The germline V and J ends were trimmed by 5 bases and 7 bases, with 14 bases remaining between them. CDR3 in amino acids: CASSPQDKGGYTF. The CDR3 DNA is TGTGCCAGCAGTCCCCAGGACAAGGGTGGCTACACCTTC.

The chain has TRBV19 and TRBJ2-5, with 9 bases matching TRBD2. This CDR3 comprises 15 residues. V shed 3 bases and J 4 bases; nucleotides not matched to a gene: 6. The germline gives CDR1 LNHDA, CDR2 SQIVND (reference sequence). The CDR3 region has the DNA TGTGCCAGTAGTATGGCTAGCGGGGTTATAGAGACCCAGTACTTC. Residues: CASSMASGVIETQYF. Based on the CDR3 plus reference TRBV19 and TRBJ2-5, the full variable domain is DGGITQSPKYLFRKEGQNVTLSCEQNLNHDAMYWYRQDPGQGLRLIYYSQIVNDFQKGDIAEGYSVSREKKESFPLTVTSAQKNPTAFYLCASSMASGVIETQYFGPGTRLLVL.